This TCR beta chain was documented in a study of post-analysis software for immune sequencing data. Libraries were made from TCR beta cDNA, and they carried unique molecular identifiers. TCRdb re-derived calls from the PCR reads in MiXCR, one entry per CDR3 protein. This sample has about 200,000 distinct CDR3 sequences; 25% to 35% occur once, and the top ten carry around 3.2%. The germline CDR1 and CDR2 sequences are SQVTM and ANQGSEA. Trimming cost V 4 bases and J 6 bases, with 16 bases left between them. This CDR3 has 13 amino acids. As for this clonotype: The antigen remains undetermined.

Broader study findings: Roughly five TRBV segments were significantly more frequent in patients than in controls. TRBV5-6, TRBV5-1 and TRBV20-1 were among these segments.

This clonotype was obtained from a girl younger than 18 with multiple sclerosis. The chain carries TRBV29-1 and TRBJ2-7; no definite D call. Sample: blood. The CDR3 is CSVAGSSPTEQYF. The DNA for the CDR3 is TGCAGCGTTGCCGGATCCTCCCCCACCGAGCAGTACTTC.